This TCR beta chain is drawn from a study of radiotherapy plus CTLA-4 blockade in lung cancer. Across the study: In roughly 19% of patients, objective responses were seen; roughly 30% had disease control.

Study results and caveats: Among reported predictors of response, early blood T cell clone dynamics with interferon-beta performed best. In blood, tumor-derived TCR clones expanded after radiotherapy plus ipilimumab.

CDR1 is SGHRS, CDR2 YFSETQ, per germline. The V end was cut by 7 bases, the J end by 1 base, with 14 bases between. The CDR3 length is 15 residues. Patients with chemo-refractory metastatic non-small-cell lung cancer received focal radiation plus CTLA-4 blockade with ipilimumab. On this clone itself: Its specificity is unknown.

Measured with immunoSEQ multiplex PCR; TCRdb has only the in-frame clones, and not every one. Of about 80,000 clones in the sample, about four fifths are singletons; the top ten hold 0.79%. The specimen was peripheral blood, collected from a patient treated with radiotherapy plus ipilimumab. The origin of this receptor is a human donor with non-small cell lung cancer who had stable disease on radiotherapy plus ipilimumab. J is TRBJ2-2 and V is TRBV5-1; D is uncertain. The CDR3 loop is CASRVGNKNTGELFF. The CDR3 coding sequence is TGCGCCAGCCGGGTCGGCAACAAGAACACCGGGGAGCTGTTTTTT. The full variable domain, with the rest looked up from reference TRBV5-1 and TRBJ2-2, is KAGVTQTPRYLIKTRGQQVTLSCSPISGHRSVSWYQQTPGQGLQFLFEYFSETQRNKGNFPGRFSGRQFSNSRSEMNVSTLELGDSALYLCASRVGNKNTGELFFGEGSRLTVL.